Below, one T cell receptor (beta chain) is given with its context. The antigen is undetermined. The record originates from a study of T cell responses to AZD1222 COVID-19 vaccine. Study conclusions and caveats: Females outnumbered males among donors, who were mostly white British; clonal diversity was possibly underestimated. AZD1222 recipients seropositive at baseline numbered only 5 to 7. Dominant CD4 TCR responses targeted spike regions 160-218 and 743-854.

Data came from immunoSEQ multiplex PCR; TCRdb stores just in-frame clones and leaves some out. The repertoire holds about 160,000 clones, with approximately 87% as singletons. CDR1 is MNHEY and CDR2 is SVGAGI in the germline V gene. The CDR3 runs to 13 residues. The V end lost 3 bases, the J end lost 1 base, and 4 bases lay between the germline ends. The receptor was isolated from an adult who received the AZD1222 COVID-19 vaccine. The chain uses TRBV6-5 and TRBJ2-4; D gene uncertain. This material consisted of peripheral blood, taken 28 days after the second AZD1222 dose. CDR3 bases: TGTGCCAGCAGTTATGGGGCCAAAAACATTCAGTACTTC. It translates to CASSYGAKNIQYF.